The present T cell receptor (beta chain) was sequenced within a study of blood T cell repertoires in COVID-19 (dated by TCRdb to 2018 to 2020). Describing the broader study: Collaborator samples came from the United States, Italy and Spain and covered acute and convalescent phases of COVID-19. The prospective study material was composed of cDNA or gDNA derived from T cells, B-cell-depleted T cells, or PBMCs. The dataset comprised deeply sampled blood TCRbeta repertoires from subjects exposed to, actively infected with, or recovered from COVID-19. The repertoires were released in a freely available public database meant as a resource for research on the immune response to SARS-CoV-2. The samples were drawn from the first 160 participants of the ongoing ImmuneRACE study and from over a thousand subjects provided by 6 global collaborators. Sample metadata almost always included a de-identified subject ID, COVID-19 status, age in years and sex. HLA class I and class II types, where available, came from metadata supplied by the sample provider rather than from assay-based typing. The paper's findings and limits, for the study overall: How much clinical and demographic metadata was included differed by source and by participant, and the metadata was provided uncurated.

Remarks on this clone: Its antigen remains undetermined. There are no base qualities to consult, and no much larger clone falls within one base.

The immunoSEQ Assay, a bias-controlled multiplex PCR, was used to amplify TCRbeta CDR3 regions from genomic DNA. The authors processed their data as follows. The number of nucleated cells in each sample was estimated by amplification of reference gene primers within the assay. Sequence reads were collapsed and filtered to measure the absolute abundance of every unique TCRbeta CDR3 rearrangement. For each sample, productive Simpson clonality was calculated as the square root of Simpson's diversity index over productive rearrangements. The source is immuneACCESS, and TCRdb retained only in-frame sequences with V and J called. Part of the clones is not carried over; for the studies checked, unresolved V genes explain less than half of this, and the remainder is unexplained. The V and J calls and clone size are taken from that table; D and trimming were inferred from the DNA. The sample yields approximately 300,000 clones; around 85% were counted once. The biggest ten clones account for 0.87% of the sample.

As encoded in the germline V gene, CDR1 is MDHEN while CDR2 is SYDVKM. The trim is 6 bases for V and 4 bases for J, with a gap of 14 bases between the germline ends. The cysteine opens and the phenylalanine closes a CDR3 of 14 amino acids. Of the read, only the CDR3 DNA is kept; its 42 bases are in frame from base 1. One collaborating source in Seattle enrolled patients during active infection and followed them longitudinally through the course of disease. Whole blood was collected in K2EDTA tubes by collaborating institutions according to the institutions' own protocols. For TCRbeta analysis, collaborators shipped samples as frozen whole blood, isolated PBMCs, or DNA extracted from either of those sample types.

This clonotype originated in a human donor with COVID-19, enrolled during active disease. The donor label of this sample is uncertain. Material for sequencing was peripheral blood. The chain couples TRBV28 to TRBJ2-3, with the identity of the D gene unclear. The DNA is as follows: TGTGCCAGCAGCCCCGGCCAGGTTGCAGATACGCAGTATTTT. Its translation reads: CASSPGQVADTQYF.